This section outlines one TCR beta chain sequence together with its context. Ten immunoSEQ deep assay plates were used to sequence unsorted PBMC DNA. In the original analysis: Owing to the provision of junction-only sequences devoid of quality scores by immunoSEQ, filtering differed. Assay used: immunoSEQ multiplex PCR; TCRdb lists only in-frame clones, some missing. The D gene and trimming were derived from the DNA, and the V and J assignments and clone size from that table. Here the sample spans more than 450,000 clones, 79% being singletons. This entry is derived from a study of shared clonotypes between healthy human individuals. The sequencing input was PBMCs. This receptor was obtained from a woman in her thirties or forties in good health. Some clones in this sample may be carry-over from other donors' samples.

The CDR3 sequence: CASRTSSGVYEQYF. The CDR3 DNA sequence: TGTGCCAGCAGGACATCTAGCGGGGTCTACGAGCAGTACTTC. This sequence joins TRBV28 and TRBJ2-7, with 9 bases aligning to TRBD2. Germline-derived CDR1 and CDR2 are MDHEN and SYDVKM. After removal of 6 bases from V and 3 bases from J, the junction contained 6 bases not matched to a gene. The CDR3 extends over 14 amino acids.